The rows below give T cell receptor beta chains drawn from one sample of a study of OX40 agonist ivuxolimab in advanced cancers. Using immunoSEQ multiplex PCR, the repertoire was profiled, and TCRdb retains in-frame clones only, with some absent. The sample has about 58,000 clones; about 81% are singletons. The sample was CD4+ or CD8+ T cells sorted from blood, taken in a trial of the OX40 agonist ivuxolimab. Source of these receptors: an adult with an advanced solid tumor such as melanoma, head and neck, liver or kidney cancer. Both conserved end residues are part of each CDR3. Fields, in order: J gene, clone size, D gene, V gene, CDR3 protein, CDR3 DNA. D genes are given only for firm matches. Not every row has a clone size; where given, it reads once, few, many or a size class.

J: TRBJ2-7
size: .
D: .
V: TRBV5-1
CDR3: CASSGGTASDYEQYF
DNA: TGCGCCAGCAGCGGCGGGACAGCGTCTGACTACGAGCAGTACTTC

J: TRBJ1-1
size: few
D: .
V: TRBV29-1
CDR3: CSVVTGTEAFF
DNA: TGCAGCGTTGTGACGGGGACTGAAGCTTTCTTT

J: TRBJ1-1
size: .
D: .
V: TRBV5-4
CDR3: CASSFAVDTEAFF
DNA: TGTGCCAGCAGCTTTGCGGTGGACACTGAAGCTTTCTTT

J: TRBJ2-1
size: .
D: .
V: TRBV10-3
CDR3: CATWPHQGSNEQFF
DNA: TGTGCCACGTGGCCCCACCAGGGATCCAATGAGCAGTTCTTC

J: TRBJ2-3
size: .
D: TRBD2
V: TRBV6-1
CDR3: CASRGTMAQYF
DNA: TGTGCCAGCAGGGGGACTATGGCGCAGTATTTT

J: TRBJ2-2
size: few
D: TRBD1
V: TRBV2
CDR3: CASARTGAGELFF
DNA: TGTGCCAGCGCCCGGACAGGGGCCGGGGAGCTGTTTTTT

J: TRBJ2-3
size: .
D: .
V: TRBV5-4
CDR3: CASSLDLRASTDTQYF
DNA: TGTGCCAGCAGCTTGGATCTTAGGGCTAGCACAGATACGCAGTATTTT

J: TRBJ2-5
size: .
D: TRBD1
V: TRBV7-7
CDR3: CASSRRGQETQYF
DNA: TGTGCCAGCAGCCGCAGGGGGCAAGAGACCCAGTACTTC

J: TRBJ2-7
size: .
D: .
V: TRBV19
CDR3: CASSINGRAYEQYF
DNA: TGTGCCAGTAGTATAAACGGCCGAGCCTACGAGCAGTACTTC

J: TRBJ1-1
size: .
D: .
V: TRBV5-4
CDR3: CASSLDTGNTEAFF
DNA: TGTGCCAGCAGTTTAGACACAGGGAACACTGAAGCTTTCTTT

J: TRBJ1-1
size: .
D: .
V: TRBV21-1
CDR3: CAGRAPNTEAFF
DNA: TGTGCCGGACGGGCACCGAACACTGAAGCTTTCTTT

J: TRBJ1-1
size: .
D: .
V: TRBV5-4
CDR3: CASSLRTENTEAFF
DNA: TGTGCCAGCAGCTTGCGGACGGAGAACACTGAAGCTTTCTTT

J: TRBJ1-1
size: .
D: TRBD1
V: TRBV7-9
CDR3: CASSEGQGGNTEAFF
DNA: TGTGCCAGCAGCGAAGGACAGGGGGGGAACACTGAAGCTTTCTTT

J: TRBJ2-3
size: .
D: .
V: TRBV7-8
CDR3: CASSPTITTDTQYF
DNA: TGTGCCAGCAGCCCGACGATTACTACAGATACGCAGTATTTT

J: TRBJ1-5
size: .
D: TRBD1
V: TRBV5-1
CDR3: CASSPSTGTNQPQHF
DNA: TGCGCCAGCAGCCCGTCGACAGGGACAAATCAGCCCCAGCATTTT

J: TRBJ2-7
size: .
D: .
V: TRBV2
CDR3: CASSVMGFNPYEQYF
DNA: TGTGCCAGCAGTGTTATGGGGTTTAACCCCTACGAGCAGTACTTC

J: TRBJ2-7
size: .
D: .
V: TRBV5-1
CDR3: CASSPSGTPTYEQYF
DNA: TGCGCCAGCAGCCCGTCCGGGACGCCCACCTACGAGCAGTACTTC

J: TRBJ1-2
size: .
D: .
V: TRBV7-9
CDR3: CASSLSGTANYGYTF
DNA: TGTGCCAGCAGCTTATCCGGAACAGCTAACTATGGCTACACCTTC

J: TRBJ2-3
size: .
D: TRBD2
V: TRBV10-2
CDR3: CASSVGMASGGTDTQYF
DNA: TGCGCCAGCAGTGTTGGGATGGCTAGCGGGGGCACAGATACGCAGTATTTT

J: TRBJ2-2
size: .
D: TRBD1
V: TRBV5-1
CDR3: CASSPGTGATGELFF
DNA: TGCGCCAGCAGCCCCGGGACAGGAGCAACCGGGGAGCTGTTTTTT

J: TRBJ2-7
size: .
D: .
V: TRBV5-4
CDR3: CASSLPRGNTAYEQYF
DNA: TGTGCCAGCAGCTTACCCAGGGGAAATACGGCCTACGAGCAGTACTTC

J: TRBJ2-7
size: .
D: TRBD1
V: TRBV19
CDR3: CASSSQGRHYEQYF
DNA: TGTGCCAGTAGTTCACAGGGGCGACACTACGAGCAGTACTTC

J: TRBJ1-6
size: few
D: .
V: TRBV7-9
CDR3: CASSRATGASNSPLHF
DNA: TGTGCCAGCAGCCGCGCGACAGGTGCCTCAAATTCACCCCTCCACTTT

J: TRBJ1-1
size: .
D: .
V: TRBV6-6
CDR3: CASSQARVNTEAFF
DNA: TGTGCCAGCAGCCAGGCACGGGTGAACACTGAAGCTTTCTTT

J: TRBJ2-3
size: .
D: TRBD2
V: TRBV10-2
CDR3: CASRSGIAGSRDTQYF
DNA: TGCGCCAGCAGGTCGGGAATAGCGGGCTCGCGAGATACGCAGTATTTT

J: TRBJ1-1
size: .
D: TRBD1
V: TRBV29-1
CDR3: CSVGGQGGTEAFF
DNA: TGCAGCGTTGGAGGGCAGGGGGGCACTGAAGCTTTCTTT

J: TRBJ2-2
size: .
D: .
V: TRBV5-1
CDR3: CASRSNTGELFF
DNA: TGCGCCAGCAGGTCGAACACCGGGGAGCTGTTTTTT

J: TRBJ2-3
size: .
D: .
V: TRBV5-2
CDR3: CASSFGRGNTQYF
DNA: .

J: TRBJ1-1
size: .
D: .
V: TRBV15
CDR3: CATSRDRGNTETFF
DNA: TGTGCCACCAGCAGAGACAGGGGCAACACTGAAACTTTCTTT

J: TRBJ2-3
size: .
D: TRBD2
V: TRBV27
CDR3: CASSFKEPRGGTDTQYF
DNA: TGTGCCAGCAGTTTCAAGGAACCCCGGGGGGGCACAGATACGCAGTATTTT

J: TRBJ2-7
size: .
D: .
V: TRBV5-1
CDR3: CASSLEADSYEQYF
DNA: TGCGCCAGCAGCTTGGAGGCGGATTCCTACGAGCAGTACTTC

J: TRBJ2-1
size: .
D: TRBD2
V: TRBV6-4
CDR3: CASSPSPSGGLLNEQFF
DNA: TGTGCCAGCAGTCCATCTCCTAGCGGTGGCCTTTTGAATGAGCAGTTCTTC

J: TRBJ2-1
size: .
D: TRBD2
V: TRBV6-5
CDR3: CASSTGLAGGIEQFF
DNA: TGTGCCAGCAGTACTGGACTAGCGGGGGGGATTGAGCAGTTCTTC

J: TRBJ1-2
size: .
D: .
V: TRBV6-1
CDR3: CASSVKTGDHYGYTF
DNA: TGTGCCAGCAGTGTAAAGACAGGCGACCACTATGGCTACACCTTC

J: TRBJ1-1
size: .
D: .
V: TRBV11-3
CDR3: CASSQGPGTEAFF
DNA: TGTGCCAGCAGCCAAGGCCCAGGAACTGAAGCTTTCTTT

J: TRBJ2-1
size: .
D: .
V: TRBV6-1
CDR3: CASNRGAGLIDEQFF
DNA: TGTGCCAGCAACCGGGGGGCGGGGTTGATCGATGAGCAGTTCTTC

J: TRBJ1-6
size: few
D: .
V: TRBV6-5
CDR3: CASSYSTVGYNSPLHF
DNA: TGTGCCAGCAGTTACTCCACGGTCGGGTATAATTCACCCCTCCACTTT

J: TRBJ2-5
size: .
D: .
V: TRBV5-5
CDR3: CASSLVGGLQETQYF
DNA: TGTGCCAGCAGCTTGGTAGGGGGTCTTCAAGAGACCCAGTACTTC

J: TRBJ1-2
size: .
D: .
V: TRBV7-9
CDR3: CASTPGPSGYTF
DNA: TGTGCCAGCACGCCGGGGCCCTCTGGCTACACCTTC

J: TRBJ2-3
size: once
D: TRBD1
V: TRBV19
CDR3: CASSITGGPTDTQYF
DNA: TGTGCCAGTAGTATTACAGGGGGTCCGACAGATACGCAGTATTTT

J: TRBJ2-7
size: .
D: .
V: TRBV5-4
CDR3: CASSFDRDFYEQYF
DNA: TGTGCCAGCAGCTTTGACAGGGACTTCTACGAGCAGTACTTC

J: TRBJ1-2
size: once
D: TRBD1
V: TRBV7-8
CDR3: CASSLVETGVYGYTF
DNA: TGTGCCAGCAGCTTAGTGGAGACAGGGGTCTATGGCTACACCTTC

J: TRBJ2-7
size: .
D: TRBD2
V: TRBV11-3
CDR3: CASSPNGGSTYEQYF
DNA: TGTGCCAGCAGCCCGAACGGGGGGAGCACCTACGAGCAGTACTTC